These 17 T cell receptor beta chains came from one sample sequenced in a study of blood T cell repertoires in COVID-19. TCRdb keeps only in-frame clones here, not all; method: immunoSEQ multiplex PCR. The sample includes around 160,000 clones, approximately 78% of them seen just once. Sequenced material: peripheral blood. The receptors were gathered from a human donor with acute or convalescent COVID-19. The donor label of this sample is uncertain.

The V and J genes are TRBV5-1 and TRBJ2-4; D possibly corresponds to TRBD1 (5 bases). The CDR3 contains 14 residues. The ends were cut back, 0 bases at V and 6 bases at J, with 10 bases in the middle. Germline CDR1 reads SGHRS; CDR2 reads YFSETQ. In nucleotides, the CDR3 is TGCGCCAGCAGCTTGGGGCGGCAGGGAAACATTCAGTACTTC. This encodes CASSLGRQGNIQYF.

V usage is TRBV2 and J usage is TRBJ2-5, with unresolved D. The CDR3 extends over 13 amino acids. Germline assignment: CDR1 SNHLY and CDR2 FYNNEI. With 4 bases removed from V and 2 bases from J, the gap between germline ends came to 8 bases. This CDR3 reads CASSVLTQETQYF. CDR3 sequence (DNA): TGTGCCAGCAGTGTGCTTACTCAAGAGACCCAGTACTTC.

The V gene is TRBV15, the J gene TRBJ2-1, with D possibly being TRBD2 (6 bases). There are 12 residues in the CDR3. Between the trimmed V and J ends, which lost 7 bases and 8 bases, there was a span of 12 bases. Germline V gene lookup returns CDR1 LNHNV and CDR2 YYDKDF (reference sequence). The CDR3 nucleotides read TGTGCCACCACCGGCGGGGAGTATGAGCAGTTCTTC. Its translation is CATTGGEYEQFF.

The chain uses TRBV4-2 and TRBJ2-3; 9 bases are shared with TRBD2. With V trimmed by 4 bases and J by 2 bases, 4 bases remained unmatched. The germline CDR1 and CDR2 sequences are LGHNA and YNFKEQ. The CDR3 spans 15 residues. CDR3 loop: CASSPSGGTTDTQYF. The CDR3 DNA sequence: TGTGCCAGCAGCCCAAGCGGGGGGACCACAGATACGCAGTATTTT.

The V and J genes are TRBV3-1 (or the pseudogene TRBV3-2) and TRBJ2-3; perhaps TRBD2 as D (6 bases). CDR1 is LGHDT, CDR2 YNNKEL, per germline (reference sequence). CDR3 length equals 14 residues. Trimming removed 2 bases from V and 3 bases from J, with 9 bases in between. In DNA, the CDR3 is TGTGCCAGCAGCCAATTCGCGGGGACAGATACGCAGTATTTT. It specifies CASSQFAGTDTQYF.

In this sample, this clone turned up a few times. This rearrangement joins TRBV4-1 to TRBJ2-5, with TRBD1 matching 7 bases. This CDR3 is built from 16 residues. The germline CDR1 and CDR2 sequences are MGHRA and YSYEKL. Trimming removed 0 bases from V and 2 bases from J; junction bases left unmatched: 6. The CDR3 coding sequence is TGCGCCAGCAGCCAAGATGGCAGGGGGTCTCAAGAGACCCAGTACTTC. It is translated as CASSQDGRGSQETQYF.

The chain uses TRBV13 and TRBJ1-6; 9 nucleotides agree with TRBD1. This CDR3 contains 17 residues. V shed 2 bases and J 0 bases; nucleotides not matched to a gene: 2. Germline-derived CDR1 and CDR2 are PRHDT and FYEKMQ (reference sequence). The CDR3 coding sequence is TGTGCCAGCAGCTTAAAGGGACAGGGCTCCTATAATTCACCCCTCCACTTT. Protein product: CASSLKGQGSYNSPLHF.

The chain couples TRBV7-2 to TRBJ2-4; TRBD1 matches at 7 bases. The CDR3 is 18 residues long. V lost 4 bases to trimming and J lost 3 bases; unmatched junction nucleotides: 15. Per the germline V gene, CDR1 is SGHTA and CDR2 is FQGNSA. The CDR3 nucleotides read TGTGCCAGCAGCTCTACCCCCGGAGGACAGGTTATCAAAAACATTCAGTACTTC. Its protein product is CASSSTPGGQVIKNIQYF.

This clone was counted between two and nine times. The V gene is TRBV5-1, the J gene TRBJ1-3; TRBD1 agrees at 7 bases. The V gene end was trimmed by 4 bases and the J gene end by 7 bases; junction bases not matched to a gene: 8. The CDR3 is made up of 14 amino acids. Germline values: CDR1 SGHRS, CDR2 YFSETQ. This chain's CDR3 is CASSLRAGGNTIYF. The CDR3 region has the DNA TGCGCCAGCAGCCTAAGGGCAGGGGGGAACACCATATATTTT.

The chain links TRBV5-4 to TRBJ2-7; 9 bases fit TRBD1. This CDR3 has 13 residues. In germline, CDR1 is SGHNT, CDR2 YYREEE (reference sequence). With V trimmed by 5 bases and J by 1 base, 1 base remained unmatched. CDR3 protein: CASRGTGSYEQYF. As DNA, the CDR3 is TGTGCCAGCAGAGGGACAGGGTCCTACGAGCAGTACTTC.

This CDR3 reads CASSRTGGVGEAFF. The CDR3 DNA follows: TGTGCCAGTAGTAGGACAGGGGGCGTGGGTGAAGCTTTCTTT. The J gene is TRBJ1-1, the V gene TRBV19, with 11 bases aligning to TRBD1. Germline V gene sequence: CDR1 LNHDA, CDR2 SQIVND (reference sequence). The trim removed 4 bases at V and 7 bases at J, leaving 5 bases unmatched. The CDR3 loop spans 14 amino acids.

The chain employs TRBV18 and TRBJ2-1; 8 nucleotides align to TRBD2. Germline assignment: CDR1 KGHSH and CDR2 LQKENI. V trimming: 3 bases; J trimming: 6 bases; junction bases outside the gene matches: 13. CDR3 size: 17 residues. The CDR3 bases are TGTGCCAGCTCACCCCAGTCGTCTAGCGGGCGAACCAATGAGCAGTTCTTC. Translating gives CASSPQSSSGRTNEQFF.

This chain connects TRBV30 to TRBJ1-6, with 9 positions matching TRBD1. Germline loops: CDR1 GTSNPN, CDR2 SVGIG (reference sequence). This CDR3 spans 14 amino acids. With V trimmed by 6 bases and J by 9 bases, 9 bases remained unmatched. CDR3 bases: TGTGCCTGTACTTCGACAGGGGGAGGTTCACCCCTCCACTTT. It translates to CACTSTGGGSPLHF.

The V call is TRBV6-6, the J call TRBJ2-5, with a possible D match to TRBD2 (6 bases). Germline V lookup: CDR1 MNHNY, CDR2 SVGAGI (reference sequence). The CDR3 consists of 16 residues. The germline V and J ends were trimmed by 5 bases and 1 base, with 17 bases remaining between them. CDR3 nucleotides: TGTGCCAGCAGTCCCCGGGGGACGGGAGTCCAAGAGACCCAGTACTTC. Protein product: CASSPRGTGVQETQYF.

The V gene is TRBV19, the J gene TRBJ2-6; D unclear. The germline V gene has CDR1 LNHDA and CDR2 SQIVND (reference sequence). The CDR3 consists of 16 residues. Trimming removed 5 bases from V and 1 base from J, with 12 bases in between. CDR3 amino acids: CASSPPLGSGANVLTF. The CDR3 region has the DNA TGTGCCAGTAGTCCGCCCCTCGGGTCTGGGGCCAACGTCCTGACTTTC.

The CDR3 DNA sequence: TGCAGCGCCGGACTTAATGTGGATCAAGAGAGCTACACCTTC. Amino acids: CSAGLNVDQESYTF. J is TRBJ1-2 and V is TRBV29-1; unclear D gene. V gave up 7 bases and J gave up 9 bases, with 24 bases separating them. This CDR3 spans 14 amino acids. CDR1 and CDR2 (germline): SQVTM, ANQGSEA.

The V and J genes are TRBV28 and TRBJ1-1, with 10 nucleotides matching TRBD1. V gave up 1 base and J gave up 1 base; unmatched junction bases: 3. Germline CDR1 reads MDHEN; CDR2 reads SYDVKM. The CDR3 has 16 residues. CDR3 nucleotides: TGTGCCAGCAGTTTATCGACAGGGGGCGCGAACACTGAAGCTTTCTTT. It yields the protein CASSLSTGGANTEAFF.